This T cell receptor (beta chain) is from a study of blood T cell repertoires in COVID-19. Study-level information: Whether acute or convalescent, the COVID-19 samples came from the United States, Italy and Spain. In each case, the material was cDNA or gDNA derived from T cells, B-cell-depleted T cells, or PBMCs.

With 1 base clipped from V and 13 bases from J, the junction kept 8 bases outside the gene matches. This CDR3 is 14 amino acids long. Germline V lookup: CDR1 SGHNT, CDR2 YYREEE (reference sequence). Original data processing: Reference gene primer amplification gave nucleated cell count estimates. Data came from immunoSEQ multiplex PCR; TCRdb stores just in-frame clones and leaves some out. For V, J and clone size, that table is used; D and trimming come from the DNA. The data show roughly 45,000 clones, more than 75% seen once. This receptor was taken from a man between 65 and 79 years old with active COVID-19. The chain joins TRBV5-4 to TRBJ2-1; 10 bases match TRBD2. Sequencing input: peripheral blood. CDR3 DNA sequence: TGTGCCAGCAGCTTGAGAGCTAGCGGGAGTCCACAGTTCTTC. It is translated as CASSLRASGSPQFF.